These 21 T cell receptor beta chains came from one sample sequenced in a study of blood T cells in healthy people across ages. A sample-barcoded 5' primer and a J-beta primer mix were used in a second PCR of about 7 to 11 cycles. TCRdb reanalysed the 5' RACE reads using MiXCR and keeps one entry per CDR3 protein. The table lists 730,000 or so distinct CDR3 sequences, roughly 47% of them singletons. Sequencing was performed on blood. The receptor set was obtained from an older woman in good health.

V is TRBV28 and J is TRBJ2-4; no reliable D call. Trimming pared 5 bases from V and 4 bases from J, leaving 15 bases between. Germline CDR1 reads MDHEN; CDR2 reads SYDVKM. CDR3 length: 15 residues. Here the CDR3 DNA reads TGTGCCAGCAGTCCCCCACCCGGTGGGAAAAACATTCAGTACTTC. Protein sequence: CASSPPPGGKNIQYF. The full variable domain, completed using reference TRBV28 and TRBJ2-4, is DVKVTQSSRYLVKRTGEKVFLECVQDMDHENMFWYRQDPGLGLRLIYFSYDVKMKEKGDIPEGYSVSREKKERFSLILESASTNQTSMYLCASSPPPGGKNIQYFGAGTRLSVL.

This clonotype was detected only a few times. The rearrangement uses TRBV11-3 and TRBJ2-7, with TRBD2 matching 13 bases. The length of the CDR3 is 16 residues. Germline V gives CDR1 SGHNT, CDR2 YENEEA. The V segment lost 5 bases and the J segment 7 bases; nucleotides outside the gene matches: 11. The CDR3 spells CASSKGTSGINNEQYF. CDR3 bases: TGTGCCAGCAGCAAAGGGACTAGCGGGATCAACAATGAGCAGTACTTC.

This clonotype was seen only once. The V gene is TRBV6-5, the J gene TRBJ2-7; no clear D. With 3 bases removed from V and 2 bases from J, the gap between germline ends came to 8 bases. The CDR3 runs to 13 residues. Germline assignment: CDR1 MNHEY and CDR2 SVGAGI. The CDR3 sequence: CASSYEQTYEQYF. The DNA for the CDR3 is TGTGCCAGCAGTTATGAACAGACCTACGAGCAGTACTTC.

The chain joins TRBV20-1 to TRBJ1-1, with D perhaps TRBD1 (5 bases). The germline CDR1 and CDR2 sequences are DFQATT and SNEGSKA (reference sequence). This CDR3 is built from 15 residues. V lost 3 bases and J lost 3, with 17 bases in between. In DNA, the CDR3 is TGCAGTGCTAGGGGGTGGGGCAGATGGGACACTGAAGCTTTCTTT. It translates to CSARGWGRWDTEAFF.

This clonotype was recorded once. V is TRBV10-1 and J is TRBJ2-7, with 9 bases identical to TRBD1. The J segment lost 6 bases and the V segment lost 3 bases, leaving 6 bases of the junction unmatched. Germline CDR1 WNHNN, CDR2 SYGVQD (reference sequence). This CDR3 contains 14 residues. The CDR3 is CASSERTGVTEQYF. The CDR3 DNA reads TGCGCCAGCAGTGAAAGGACAGGGGTAACCGAGCAGTACTTC.

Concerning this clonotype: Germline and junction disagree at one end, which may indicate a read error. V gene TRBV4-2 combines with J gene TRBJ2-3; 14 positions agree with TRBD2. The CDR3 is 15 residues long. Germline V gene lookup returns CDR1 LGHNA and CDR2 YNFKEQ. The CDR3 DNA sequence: TGTGCCAGCAGCCCGGGACTAGCGGGGGAAGATACGCGGTATTTT. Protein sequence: CASSPGLAGEDTRYF.

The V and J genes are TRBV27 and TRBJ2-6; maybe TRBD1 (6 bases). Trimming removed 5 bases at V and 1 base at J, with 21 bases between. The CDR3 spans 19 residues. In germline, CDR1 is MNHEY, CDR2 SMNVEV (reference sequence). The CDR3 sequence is CASSTDRDRLPSGANVLTF. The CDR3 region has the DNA TGTGCCAGCAGTACCGATAGAGACAGGCTACCTTCTGGGGCCAACGTCCTGACTTTC.

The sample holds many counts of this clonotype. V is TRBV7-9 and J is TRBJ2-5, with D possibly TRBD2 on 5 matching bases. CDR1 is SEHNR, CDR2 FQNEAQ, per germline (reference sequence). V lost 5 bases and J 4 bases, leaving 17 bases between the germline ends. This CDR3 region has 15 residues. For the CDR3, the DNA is TGTGCCAGCAGCCCCCGGACTTACAGTGGAGAGACCCAGTACTTC. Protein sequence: CASSPRTYSGETQYF. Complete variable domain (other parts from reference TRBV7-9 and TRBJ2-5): DTGVSQNPRHKITKRGQNVTFRCDPISEHNRLYWYRQTLGQGPEFLTYFQNEAQLEKSRLLSDRFSAERPKGSFSTLEIQRTEQGDSAMYLCASSPRTYSGETQYFGPGTRLLVL.

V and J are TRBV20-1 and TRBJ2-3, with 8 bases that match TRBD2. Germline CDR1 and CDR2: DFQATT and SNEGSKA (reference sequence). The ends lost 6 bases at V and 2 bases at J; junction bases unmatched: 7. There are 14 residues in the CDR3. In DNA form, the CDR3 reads TGCAGTGCCCGCGGGGGGCGATACACAGATACGCAGTATTTT. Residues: CSARGGRYTDTQYF.

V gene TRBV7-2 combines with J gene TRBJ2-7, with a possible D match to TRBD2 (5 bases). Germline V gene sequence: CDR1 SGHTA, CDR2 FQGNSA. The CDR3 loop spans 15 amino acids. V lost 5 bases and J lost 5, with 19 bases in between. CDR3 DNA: TGTGCCAGCAGCGCATCCGCGGGCCTCGCCAACGAGCAGTACTTC. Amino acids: CASSASAGLANEQYF. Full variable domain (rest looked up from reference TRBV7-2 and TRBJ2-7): GAGVSQSPSNKVTEKGKDVELRCDPISGHTALYWYRQSLGQGLEFLIYFQGNSAPDKSGLPSDRFSAERTGGSVSTLTIQRTQQEDSAVYLCASSASAGLANEQYFGPGTRLTVT.

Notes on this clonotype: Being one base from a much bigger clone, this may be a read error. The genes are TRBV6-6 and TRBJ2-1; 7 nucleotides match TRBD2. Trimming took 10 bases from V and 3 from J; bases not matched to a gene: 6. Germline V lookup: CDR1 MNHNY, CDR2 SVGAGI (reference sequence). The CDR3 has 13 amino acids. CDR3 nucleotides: TGTGCCACCAGCGGGAACCGCTACAATGAGCAGTTCTTC. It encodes CATSGNRYNEQFF.

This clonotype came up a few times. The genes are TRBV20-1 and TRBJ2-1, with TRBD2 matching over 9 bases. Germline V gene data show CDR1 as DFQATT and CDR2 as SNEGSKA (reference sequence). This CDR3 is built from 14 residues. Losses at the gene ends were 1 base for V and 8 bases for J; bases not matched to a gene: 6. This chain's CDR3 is CSARGVAGVDEQFF. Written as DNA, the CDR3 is TGCAGTGCTAGAGGAGTAGCGGGAGTGGATGAGCAGTTCTTC.

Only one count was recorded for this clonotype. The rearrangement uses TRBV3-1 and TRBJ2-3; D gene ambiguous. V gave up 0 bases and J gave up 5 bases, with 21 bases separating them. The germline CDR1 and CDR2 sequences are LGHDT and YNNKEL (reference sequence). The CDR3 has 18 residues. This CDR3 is CASSQEGLCRSSGDTQYF. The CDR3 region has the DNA TGTGCCAGCAGCCAAGAAGGTCTTTGTCGGAGCTCCGGAGATACGCAGTATTTT.

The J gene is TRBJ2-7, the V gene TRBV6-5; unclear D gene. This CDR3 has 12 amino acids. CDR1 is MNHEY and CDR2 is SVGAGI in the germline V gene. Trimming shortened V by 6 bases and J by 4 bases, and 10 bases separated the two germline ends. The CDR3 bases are TGTGCCAGCAGACGGACCGAATACGAGCAGTACTTC. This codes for CASRRTEYEQYF.

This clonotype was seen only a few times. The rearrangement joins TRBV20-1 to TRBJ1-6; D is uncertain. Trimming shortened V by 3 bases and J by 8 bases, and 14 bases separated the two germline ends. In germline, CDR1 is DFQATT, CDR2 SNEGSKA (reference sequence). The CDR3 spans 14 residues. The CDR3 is CSASFRSPDSPLHF. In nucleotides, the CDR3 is TGCAGTGCTAGTTTCCGGTCCCCGGATTCACCCCTCCACTTT.

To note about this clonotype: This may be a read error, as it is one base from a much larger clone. In DNA form, the CDR3 reads TGCAGCGTTGAATTGTTAGATGAGCAGTACTTC. This encodes CSVELLDEQYF. This sequence joins TRBV29-1 and TRBJ2-7; the D is unclear. The CDR3 has 11 amino acids. Looked up from germline, CDR1 is SQVTM and CDR2 is ANQGSEA. V gave up 2 bases and J gave up 7 bases, with 9 bases separating them.

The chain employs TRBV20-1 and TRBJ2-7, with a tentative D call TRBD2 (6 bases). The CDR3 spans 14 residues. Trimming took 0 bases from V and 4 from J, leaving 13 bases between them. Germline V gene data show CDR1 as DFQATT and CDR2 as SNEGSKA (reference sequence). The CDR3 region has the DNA TGCAGTGCTAGAGATCGGCTAGCGAGTTACGAGCAGTACTTC. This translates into CSARDRLASYEQYF.

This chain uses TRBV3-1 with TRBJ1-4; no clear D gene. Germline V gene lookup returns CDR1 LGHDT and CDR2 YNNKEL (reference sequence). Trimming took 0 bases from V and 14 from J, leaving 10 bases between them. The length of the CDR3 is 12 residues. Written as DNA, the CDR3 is TGTGCCAGCAGCCAAGATAAGTTGGGGCTGTTTTTT. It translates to CASSQDKLGLFF. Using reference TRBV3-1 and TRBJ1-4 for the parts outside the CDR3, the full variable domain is DTAVSQTPKYLVTQMGNDKSIKCEQNLGHDTMYWYKQDSKKFLKIMFSYNNKELIINETVPNRFSPKSPDKAHLNLHINSLELGDSAVYFCASSQDKLGLFFGSGTQLSVL.

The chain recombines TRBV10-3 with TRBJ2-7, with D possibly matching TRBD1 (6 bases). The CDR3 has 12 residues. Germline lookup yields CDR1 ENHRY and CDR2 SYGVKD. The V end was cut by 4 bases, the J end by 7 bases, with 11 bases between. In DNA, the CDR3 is TGTGCCATCAGTGGGGACACCTGGGAGCAGTACTTC. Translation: CAISGDTWEQYF.

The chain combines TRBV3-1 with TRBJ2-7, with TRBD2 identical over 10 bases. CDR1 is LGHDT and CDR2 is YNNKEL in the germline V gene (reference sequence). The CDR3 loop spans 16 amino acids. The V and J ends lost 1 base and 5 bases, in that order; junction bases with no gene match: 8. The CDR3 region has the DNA TGTGCCAGCAGCCAAGTTAGCGGGGGGACCGGGGACGAGCAGTACTTC. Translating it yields CASSQVSGGTGDEQYF.

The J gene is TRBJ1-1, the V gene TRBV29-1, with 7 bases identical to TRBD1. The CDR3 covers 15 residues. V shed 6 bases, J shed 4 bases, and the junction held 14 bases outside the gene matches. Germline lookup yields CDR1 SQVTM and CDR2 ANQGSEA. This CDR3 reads CSVRRGPGVGTEAFF. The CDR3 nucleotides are TGCAGCGTCAGAAGGGGGCCAGGGGTGGGCACTGAAGCTTTCTTT.